This record looks at one T cell receptor beta chain sequence and its context. Trimming cost V 0 bases and J 8 bases; bases outside gene matches: 7. CDR1 and CDR2 (germline): LGHNA, YNFKEQ. The CDR3 consists of 15 residues. Original methodology: Counts of nucleated cells, estimated from reference gene primer amplification, were obtained. The data were produced by immunoSEQ multiplex PCR, yet TCRdb's version contains in-frame clones alone and is incomplete. V, J and clone size are those of that table, while D and trimming were read from the DNA. The sample has tens of thousands of clones, 86% seen once. The sample belongs to a study of blood T cell repertoires in COVID-19. Study background: Sites across the United States, Italy and Spain contributed samples from acute and convalescent COVID-19.

The J gene is TRBJ1-1, the V gene TRBV4-2; 9 nucleotides line up with TRBD1. The source material was peripheral blood. This TCR was recovered from an elderly man with active COVID-19. In DNA, the CDR3 is TGTGCCAGCAGCCAAGATAACAGGGGGCCCACGGAAGCTTTCTTT. Its translation: CASSQDNRGPTEAFF.